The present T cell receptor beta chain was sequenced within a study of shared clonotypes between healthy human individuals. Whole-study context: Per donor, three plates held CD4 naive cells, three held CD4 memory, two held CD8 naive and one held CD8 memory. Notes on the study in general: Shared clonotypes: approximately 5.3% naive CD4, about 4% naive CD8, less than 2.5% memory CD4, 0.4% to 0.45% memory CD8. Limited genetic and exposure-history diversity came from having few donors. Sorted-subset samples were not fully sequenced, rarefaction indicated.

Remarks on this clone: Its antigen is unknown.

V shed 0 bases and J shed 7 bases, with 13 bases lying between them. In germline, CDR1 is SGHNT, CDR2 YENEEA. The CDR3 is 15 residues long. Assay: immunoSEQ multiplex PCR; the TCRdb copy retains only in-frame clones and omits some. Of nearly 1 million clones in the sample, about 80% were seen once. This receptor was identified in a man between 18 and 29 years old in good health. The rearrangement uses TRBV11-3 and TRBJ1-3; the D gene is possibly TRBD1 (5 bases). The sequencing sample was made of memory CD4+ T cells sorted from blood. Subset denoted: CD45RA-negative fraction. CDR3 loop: CASSLDHGGVNTIYF. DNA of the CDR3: TGTGCCAGCAGCTTAGATCATGGAGGGGTGAACACCATATATTTT. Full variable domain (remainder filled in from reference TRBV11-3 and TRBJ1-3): EAGVVQSPRYKIIEKKQPVAFWCNPISGHNTLYWYLQNLGQGPELLIRYENEEAVDDSQLPKDRFSAERLKGVDSTLKIQPAELGDSAVYLCASSLDHGGVNTIYFGEGSWLTVV.